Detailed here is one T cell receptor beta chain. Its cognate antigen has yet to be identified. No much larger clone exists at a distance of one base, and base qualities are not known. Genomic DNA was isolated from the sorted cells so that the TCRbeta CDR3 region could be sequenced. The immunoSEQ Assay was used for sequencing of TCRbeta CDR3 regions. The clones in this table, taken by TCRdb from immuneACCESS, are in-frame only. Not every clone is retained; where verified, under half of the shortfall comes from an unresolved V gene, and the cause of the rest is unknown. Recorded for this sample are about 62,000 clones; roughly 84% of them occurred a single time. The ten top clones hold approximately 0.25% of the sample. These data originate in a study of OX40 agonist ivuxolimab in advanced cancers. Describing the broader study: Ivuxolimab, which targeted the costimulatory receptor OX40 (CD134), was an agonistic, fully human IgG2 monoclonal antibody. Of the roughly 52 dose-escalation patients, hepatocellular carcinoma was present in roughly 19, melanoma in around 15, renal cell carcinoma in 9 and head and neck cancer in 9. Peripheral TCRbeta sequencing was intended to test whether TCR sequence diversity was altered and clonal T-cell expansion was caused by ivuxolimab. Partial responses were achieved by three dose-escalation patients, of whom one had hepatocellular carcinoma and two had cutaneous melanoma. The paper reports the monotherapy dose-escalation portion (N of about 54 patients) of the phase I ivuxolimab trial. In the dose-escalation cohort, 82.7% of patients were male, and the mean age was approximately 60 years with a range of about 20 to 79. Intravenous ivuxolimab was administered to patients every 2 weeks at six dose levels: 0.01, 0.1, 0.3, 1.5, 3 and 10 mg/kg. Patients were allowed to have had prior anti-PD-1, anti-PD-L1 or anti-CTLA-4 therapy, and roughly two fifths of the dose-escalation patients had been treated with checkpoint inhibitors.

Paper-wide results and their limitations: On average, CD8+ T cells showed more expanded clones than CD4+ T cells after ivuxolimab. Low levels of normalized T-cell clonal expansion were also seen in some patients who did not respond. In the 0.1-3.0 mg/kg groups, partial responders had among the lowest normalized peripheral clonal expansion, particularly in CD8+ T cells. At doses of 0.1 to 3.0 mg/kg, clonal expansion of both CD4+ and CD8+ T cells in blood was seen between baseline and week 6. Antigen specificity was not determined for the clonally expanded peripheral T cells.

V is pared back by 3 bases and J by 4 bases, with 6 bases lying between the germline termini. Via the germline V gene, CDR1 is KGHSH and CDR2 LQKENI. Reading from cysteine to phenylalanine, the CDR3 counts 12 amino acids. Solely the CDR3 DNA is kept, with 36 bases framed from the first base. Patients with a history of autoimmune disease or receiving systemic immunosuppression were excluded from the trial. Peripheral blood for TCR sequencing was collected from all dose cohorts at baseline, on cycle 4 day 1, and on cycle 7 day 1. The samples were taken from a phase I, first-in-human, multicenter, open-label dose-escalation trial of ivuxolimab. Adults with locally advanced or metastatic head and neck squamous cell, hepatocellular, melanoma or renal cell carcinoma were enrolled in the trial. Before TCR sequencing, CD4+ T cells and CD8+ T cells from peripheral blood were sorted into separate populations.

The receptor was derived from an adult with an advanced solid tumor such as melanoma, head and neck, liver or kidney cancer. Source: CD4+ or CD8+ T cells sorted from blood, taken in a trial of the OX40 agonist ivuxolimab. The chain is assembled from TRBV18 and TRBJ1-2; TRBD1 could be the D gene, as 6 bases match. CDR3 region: CASSPDSYGYTF. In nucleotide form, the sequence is TGTGCCAGCTCACCGGACAGCTATGGCTACACCTTC.